This TCR beta chain was obtained from a study of shared clonotypes between healthy human individuals. Study details: Aged 18 to 49, the donors were a couple of women and a few men.

Study-level results: Memory subsets had estimated richness that was generally smaller than that of naive subsets.

Germline V gene lookup returns CDR1 SGHDT and CDR2 YYEEEE. CDR3 length: 14 residues. V was clipped by 4 bases and J by 3 bases; unmatched bases: 6. Naive CD8 cells were CD45RO-negative, positively selected for CCR7, excluding terminally differentiated effector memory CD45RA+ cells. Nashville, Tennessee was home to all donors, who were Caucasian adults. As regards this clone: The antigen is not known.

Sorted-subset replicate PCRs used around 220 ng DNA, tens of thousands of T cell genomes. Produced via immunoSEQ multiplex PCR; TCRdb's table is partial and in-frame only. The repertoire has around 1.9 million clones, 90% to 95% of them found once; the top ten carry about 1.7%. The chain employs TRBV5-6 and TRBJ2-7; TRBD1 matches at 8 bases. This TCR was recovered from a man between 18 and 35 years old in good health. Some clones in this sample may be carry-over from other donors' samples. The sample was naive CD8+ T cells from PBMCs. The DNA of the CDR3 is TGTGCCAGCAGCCCCTGGACAGGGAACTACGAGCAGTACTTC. Residues: CASSPWTGNYEQYF.